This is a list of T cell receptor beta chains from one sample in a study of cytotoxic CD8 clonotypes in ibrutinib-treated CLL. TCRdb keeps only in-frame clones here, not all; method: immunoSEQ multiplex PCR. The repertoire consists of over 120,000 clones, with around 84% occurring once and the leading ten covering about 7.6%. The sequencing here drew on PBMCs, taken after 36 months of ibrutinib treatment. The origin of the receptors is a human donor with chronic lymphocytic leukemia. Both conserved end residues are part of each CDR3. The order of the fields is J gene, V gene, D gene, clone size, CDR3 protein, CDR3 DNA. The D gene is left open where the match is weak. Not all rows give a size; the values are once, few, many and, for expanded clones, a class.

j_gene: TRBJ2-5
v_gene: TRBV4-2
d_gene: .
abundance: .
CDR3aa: CASSHLSGSGETQYF
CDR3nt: TGTGCCAGCAGCCATCTATCAGGGAGCGGGGAGACCCAGTACTTC

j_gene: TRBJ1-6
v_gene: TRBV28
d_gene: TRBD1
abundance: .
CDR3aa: CASSYTGTADSPLHF
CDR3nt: TGTGCCAGCAGTTATACCGGGACAGCGGATTCACCCCTCCACTTT

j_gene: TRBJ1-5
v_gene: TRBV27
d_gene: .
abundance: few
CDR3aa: CASMQWGVFQPQHF
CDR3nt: TGTGCCAGCATGCAGTGGGGCGTGTTTCAGCCCCAGCATTTT

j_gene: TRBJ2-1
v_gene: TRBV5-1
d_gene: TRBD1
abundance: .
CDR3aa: CATRQGTPSYNEQFF
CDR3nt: TGCGCCACACGACAGGGTACCCCCTCCTACAATGAGCAGTTCTTC

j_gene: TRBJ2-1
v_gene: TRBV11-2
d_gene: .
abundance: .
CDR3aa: CASSLELASSYNEQFF
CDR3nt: TGTGCCAGCAGCTTAGAACTGGCAAGCTCCTACAATGAGCAGTTCTTC

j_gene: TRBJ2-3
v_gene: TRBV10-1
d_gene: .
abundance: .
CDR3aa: CASSDVGVVDTQYF
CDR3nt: TGCGCCAGCAGTGATGTGGGGGTGGTAGATACGCAGTATTTT

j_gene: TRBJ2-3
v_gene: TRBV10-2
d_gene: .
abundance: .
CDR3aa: CASSRGGPQYF
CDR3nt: TGCGCCAGCAGTCGGGGTGGTCCGCAGTATTTT

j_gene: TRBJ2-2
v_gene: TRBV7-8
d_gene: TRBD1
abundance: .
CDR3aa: CASSLRTGKTGELFF
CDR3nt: TGTGCCAGCAGCTTAAGGACAGGGAAAACCGGGGAGCTGTTTTTT

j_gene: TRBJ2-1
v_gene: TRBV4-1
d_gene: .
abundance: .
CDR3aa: CASSQAIAGARQFF
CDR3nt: TGCGCCAGCAGCCAGGCCATTGCGGGGGCTCGGCAGTTCTTC

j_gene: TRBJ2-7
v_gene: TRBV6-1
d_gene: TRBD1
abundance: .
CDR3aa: CASSELGGTGGPYEQYF
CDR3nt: TGTGCCAGCAGTGAATTGGGCGGTACAGGGGGCCCCTACGAGCAGTACTTC

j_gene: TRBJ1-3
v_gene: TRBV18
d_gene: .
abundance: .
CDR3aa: CASSPWTDSGNTIYF
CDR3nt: TGTGCCAGCTCACCGTGGACAGACTCTGGAAACACCATATATTTT

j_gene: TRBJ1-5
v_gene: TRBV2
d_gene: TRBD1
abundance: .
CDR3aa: CASTKTGSDNQPQHF
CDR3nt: TGTGCCAGTACTAAGACAGGGTCCGACAATCAGCCCCAGCATTTT

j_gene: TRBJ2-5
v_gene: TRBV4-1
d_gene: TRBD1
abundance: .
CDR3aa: CASSQDLGQGRETQYF
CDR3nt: TGCGCCAGCAGCCAAGACTTGGGACAGGGGCGAGAGACCCAGTACTTC

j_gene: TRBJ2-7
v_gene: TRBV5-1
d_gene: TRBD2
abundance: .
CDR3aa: CASTGEGLEQYF
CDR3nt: TGCGCCAGCACCGGGGAGGGACTTGAGCAGTACTTC

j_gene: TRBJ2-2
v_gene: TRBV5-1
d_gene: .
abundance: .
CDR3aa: CASSLAGRTGELFF
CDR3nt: TGCGCCAGCAGCTTGGCGGGGCGGACCGGGGAGCTGTTTTTT

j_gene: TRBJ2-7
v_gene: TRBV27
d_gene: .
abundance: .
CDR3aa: CASSFNPGSYEQYF
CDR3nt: TGTGCCAGCAGTTTTAACCCTGGCTCCTACGAGCAGTACTTC

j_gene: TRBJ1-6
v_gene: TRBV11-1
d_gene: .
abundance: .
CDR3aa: CASSKKWGRYSPLHF
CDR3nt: TGTGCCAGCAGTAAAAAGTGGGGTAGATATTCACCCCTCCACTTT

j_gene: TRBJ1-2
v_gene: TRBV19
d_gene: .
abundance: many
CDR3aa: CASSSSDRPGGYTF
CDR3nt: TGTGCCAGTAGTTCCTCGGACAGACCTGGAGGCTACACCTTC

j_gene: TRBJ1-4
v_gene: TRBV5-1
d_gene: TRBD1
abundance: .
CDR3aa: CASSPPLAGGREKLFF
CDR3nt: TGCGCCAGCAGCCCCCCCTTGGCAGGGGGTAGGGAAAAACTGTTTTTT

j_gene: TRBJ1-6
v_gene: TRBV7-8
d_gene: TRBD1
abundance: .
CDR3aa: CASSLEPRARGSPLHF
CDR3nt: TGTGCCAGCAGCTTAGAGCCACGGGCCAGGGGGTCACCCCTCCACTTT

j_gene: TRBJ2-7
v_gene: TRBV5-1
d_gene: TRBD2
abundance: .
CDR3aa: CASSPPGSGRSYEQYF
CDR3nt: TGCGCCAGCAGCCCCCCGGGTAGCGGGCGCTCCTACGAGCAGTACTTC

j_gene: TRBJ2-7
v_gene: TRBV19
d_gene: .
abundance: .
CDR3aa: CASSWGPGTYEQYF
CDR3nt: TGTGCCAGTAGTTGGGGCCCAGGAACCTACGAGCAGTACTTC

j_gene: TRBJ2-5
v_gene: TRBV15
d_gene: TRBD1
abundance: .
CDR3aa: CATSIDRVETQYF
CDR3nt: TGTGCCACCAGCATAGACAGGGTAGAGACCCAGTACTTC

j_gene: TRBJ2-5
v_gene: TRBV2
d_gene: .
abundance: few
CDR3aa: CANLRDTRETQYF
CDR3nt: TGTGCCAACCTCCGGGACACCAGAGAGACCCAGTACTTC

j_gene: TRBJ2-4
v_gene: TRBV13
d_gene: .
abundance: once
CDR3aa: CASSLWGTAKNIQYF
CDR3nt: TGTGCCAGCAGCTTATGGGGTACAGCCAAAAACATTCAGTACTTC

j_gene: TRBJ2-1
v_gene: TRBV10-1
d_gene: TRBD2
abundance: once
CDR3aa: CASRRGRGISYNEQFF
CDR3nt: TGCGCCAGCAGGAGAGGGCGGGGGATTTCCTACAATGAGCAGTTCTTC

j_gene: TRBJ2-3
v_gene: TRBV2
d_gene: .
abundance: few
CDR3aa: CAIAGTGDTQYF
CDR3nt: TGTGCCATCGCAGGGACGGGCGATACGCAGTATTTT

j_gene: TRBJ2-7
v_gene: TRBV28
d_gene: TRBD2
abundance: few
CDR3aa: CASSDIAGTRREQYF
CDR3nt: TGTGCCAGCAGTGATATAGCCGGGACTAGGCGGGAGCAGTACTTC

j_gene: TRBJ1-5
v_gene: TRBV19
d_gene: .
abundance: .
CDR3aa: CASSHQGMGQPQHF
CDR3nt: TGTGCCAGTAGTCACCAAGGTATGGGGCAGCCCCAGCATTTT

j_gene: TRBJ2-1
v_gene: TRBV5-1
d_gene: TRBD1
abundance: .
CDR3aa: CASSSGTDYNEQFF
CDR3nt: TGCGCCAGCAGCTCCGGGACAGACTACAATGAGCAGTTCTTC

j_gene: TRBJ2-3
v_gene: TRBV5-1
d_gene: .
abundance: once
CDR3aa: CASSEGLFTDTQYF
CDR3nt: TGCGCCAGCAGCGAAGGACTTTTCACAGATACGCAGTATTTT

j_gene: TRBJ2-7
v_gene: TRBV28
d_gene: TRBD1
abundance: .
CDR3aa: CASSTPGQGSYEQYF
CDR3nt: TGTGCCAGCAGTACCCCGGGACAGGGCTCCTACGAGCAGTACTTC

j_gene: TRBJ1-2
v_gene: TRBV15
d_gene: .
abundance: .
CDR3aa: CATSRHTYGYTF
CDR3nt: TGTGCCACCAGCAGGCACACCTATGGCTACACCTTC

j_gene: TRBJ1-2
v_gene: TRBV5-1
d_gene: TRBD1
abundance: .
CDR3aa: CASSLEQGWFYGYTF
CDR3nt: TGCGCCAGCAGCTTGGAACAGGGGTGGTTTTATGGCTACACCTTC

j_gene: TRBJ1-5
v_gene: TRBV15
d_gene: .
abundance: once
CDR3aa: CATSRGTNQPQHF
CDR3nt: TGTGCCACCAGCAGAGGAACGAATCAGCCCCAGCATTTT

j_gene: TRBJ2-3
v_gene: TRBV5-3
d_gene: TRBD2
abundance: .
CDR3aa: CARSPGLAGADTQYF
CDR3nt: TGTGCCAGAAGCCCGGGACTAGCGGGTGCAGATACGCAGTATTTT